Each of the 22 T cell receptor beta chains below was sequenced from the same sample in a study of blood T cell repertoires in COVID-19. Produced via immunoSEQ multiplex PCR; TCRdb's table is partial and in-frame only. This table has about 170,000 clones, 80% to 90% appearing once. The source material was peripheral blood. These receptors all come from a man aged 40-49 years who had recovered from COVID-19.

In this sample, this clone turned up once. The chain combines TRBV6-4 with TRBJ2-3; TRBD2 agrees at 11 bases. Unmatched junction bases numbered 21, after V lost 6 bases and J lost 4 bases. CDR1 and CDR2 from the germline V gene are MRHNA and SNTAGT. This CDR3 contains 20 residues. Written as DNA, the CDR3 is TGTGCCAGCAGGATCACCCGACTAGCGGGGAGTAGCAAGGGTTCAGATACGCAGTATTTT. Its protein product is CASRITRLAGSSKGSDTQYF.

The chain links TRBV2 to TRBJ1-2; 7 bases agree with TRBD1. V shed 6 bases and J 0 bases; nucleotides not matched to a gene: 1. There are 13 residues in the CDR3. Germline CDR1 reads SNHLY; CDR2 reads FYNNEI. The CDR3 loop reads CASSDRANYGYTF. The CDR3 DNA follows: TGTGCCAGCAGCGACAGGGCTAACTATGGCTACACCTTC.

This chain uses TRBV5-1 with TRBJ2-5; the D is unclear. V dropped 0 bases and J dropped 6 bases, with 15 bases sitting between them. The length of the CDR3 is 15 residues. CDR1 is SGHRS and CDR2 is YFSETQ in the germline V gene. CDR3 in amino acids: CASSLAQASGQTQYF. CDR3 nucleotides: TGCGCCAGCAGCTTGGCGCAGGCTTCTGGTCAGACCCAGTACTTC.

The CDR3 DNA reads as TGTGCCAGCAGTTTGCACGGGAGGGGGTACACCGGGGAGCTGTTTTTT. Amino acid sequence: CASSLHGRGYTGELFF. J is TRBJ2-2 and V is TRBV28, with TRBD2 matching 8 bases. Trimming took 3 bases from V and 3 from J; bases not matched to a gene: 6. The CDR3 is made up of 16 amino acids. Germline CDR1 is MDHEN and CDR2 is SYDVKM.

The V and J genes are TRBV6-6 and TRBJ1-5, with D uncertain. The CDR3 runs to 13 residues. V lost 6 bases and J lost 4, with 10 bases in between. Germline-derived CDR1 and CDR2 are MNHNY and SVGAGI (reference sequence). The CDR3 bases are TGTGCCAGCAGCATGGGCCCAAATCAGCCCCAGCATTTT. It yields the protein CASSMGPNQPQHF.

The rearrangement joins TRBV9 to TRBJ2-7; 8 positions agree with TRBD2. Germline lookup yields CDR1 SGDLS and CDR2 YYNGEE. This CDR3 has 15 amino acids. Unmatched junction bases numbered 13, after V lost 4 bases and J lost 7 bases. CDR3 region: CASSQGRAGGSEQYF. In nucleotides, the CDR3 is TGTGCCAGCAGCCAAGGGCGGGCGGGAGGTAGTGAGCAGTACTTC.

The chain combines TRBV6-2 or TRBV6-3 with TRBJ2-7, with D tentatively TRBD2 (6 bases). Per germline, CDR1 MNHEY and CDR2 SVGEGT. The CDR3 is 15 residues long. Trimming cost V 5 bases and J 0 bases, with 14 bases left between them. The CDR3 is CASSGGTAFSYEQYF. In DNA form, the CDR3 reads TGTGCCAGCAGTGGAGGGACGGCCTTCTCCTACGAGCAGTACTTC.

This chain uses TRBV2 with TRBJ2-2, with D possibly TRBD1 on 6 matching bases. Germline CDR1 and CDR2: SNHLY and FYNNEI. The CDR3 runs to 13 residues. Trimming removed 2 bases at V and 5 bases at J, with 6 bases between. CDR3 residues: CASSETGTGELFF. The CDR3 DNA reads TGTGCCAGCAGTGAAACAGGGACCGGGGAGCTGTTTTTT.

The chain carries TRBV14 and TRBJ2-7; 11 nucleotides line up with TRBD2. The CDR3 totals 13 residues. CDR1 and CDR2 from the germline V gene are SGHDN and FVKESK. V lost 6 bases and J lost 3; bases outside the gene matches: 1. CDR3 in amino acids: CASRLAGGYEQYF. For the CDR3, the DNA is TGTGCCAGCAGGCTAGCGGGAGGCTACGAGCAGTACTTC.

The chain carries TRBV12-3 or TRBV12-4 and TRBJ2-7; tentative D call: TRBD1 (5 bases). The CDR3 is 12 amino acids. Trimming took off 0 bases at V and 7 bases at J, with 7 bases between the two ends. Written as DNA, the CDR3 is TGTGCCAGCAGTTTAGCGCAGGGTGAGCAGTACTTC. The encoded protein is CASSLAQGEQYF.

This chain joins TRBV6-5 and TRBJ2-7; D is perhaps TRBD1 (6 bases). CDR3 length: 12 amino acids. Trimming left V 2 bases short and J 5 bases short, with 7 bases between. Germline V gives CDR1 MNHEY, CDR2 SVGAGI. The CDR3 DNA follows: TGTGCCAGCAGTTACACAGGGCACGAGCAGTACTTC. Translated, it gives CASSYTGHEQYF.

This clone was seen only once. The J gene is TRBJ1-1, the V gene TRBV10-3; tentative D call: TRBD1 (5 bases). The CDR3 has 12 amino acids. Germline values: CDR1 ENHRY, CDR2 SYGVKD. The V end lost 2 bases, the J end lost 6 bases, and 7 bases lay between the germline ends. Here the CDR3 DNA reads TGTGCCATCAGTGAGGTAGGGGCTGAAGCTTTCTTT. Translating it yields CAISEVGAEAFF.

The chain joins TRBV5-1 to TRBJ1-4, with 8 bases that match TRBD1. This CDR3 has 16 amino acids. Germline loops: CDR1 SGHRS, CDR2 YFSETQ. J was trimmed by 2 bases and V by 4 bases; bases with no gene match: 7. The CDR3 DNA is TGCGCCAGCAGCCAAAGTCGACAGGGGACTAATGAAAAACTGTTTTTT. This gives the protein CASSQSRQGTNEKLFF.

The V and J genes are TRBV4-3 and TRBJ2-3, with TRBD2 matching 8 bases. The CDR3 covers 16 residues. The germline V gene encodes CDR1 LGHNA and CDR2 YSLEER. The V and J ends lost 0 bases and 4 bases, in that order; junction bases with no gene match: 6. CDR3 nucleotide sequence: TGCGCCAGCAGCCAAGATAGTCCAGCGGGAGCAGATACGCAGTATTTT. Its protein product is CASSQDSPAGADTQYF.

This chain joins TRBV10-1 and TRBJ2-1; 7 bases agree with TRBD1. The CDR3 covers 15 residues. Trimming at V came to 6 bases and at J to 4 bases, leaving 9 bases not matched to a gene. Germline-derived CDR1 and CDR2 are WNHNN and SYGVQD (reference sequence). The CDR3 spells CASSLPGQTYNEQFF. In DNA, the CDR3 is TGCGCCAGCAGCCTCCCGGGACAGACGTACAATGAGCAGTTCTTC.

CDR3 sequence (DNA): TGTGCCAGCAGTGAGGAGGCAGCGGGGGGCACAGATACGCAGTATTTT. Amino acids: CASSEEAAGGTDTQYF. The chain employs TRBV6-4 and TRBJ2-3; the match to TRBD2 covers 8 bases. Germline-derived CDR1 and CDR2 are MRHNA and SNTAGT. The CDR3 contains 16 residues. After removal of 3 bases from V and 1 base from J, the junction contained 6 bases not matched to a gene.

This chain connects TRBV7-2 to TRBJ1-6, with 8 bases matching TRBD1. Germline CDR1 SGHTA, CDR2 FQGNSA. J lost 0 bases, V lost 2 bases, and 3 bases had no gene match. This CDR3 is 17 amino acids long. The CDR3 loop reads CASSLRTGSSYNSPLHF. DNA for the CDR3: TGTGCCAGCAGCTTAAGGACAGGGAGCTCCTATAATTCACCCCTCCACTTT.

This clone came up a few times. The chain links TRBV7-2 to TRBJ2-7; TRBD2 agrees at 8 bases. CDR3 length: 14 residues. The V gene end was trimmed by 0 bases and the J gene end by 2 bases; junction bases not matched to a gene: 0. From germline, CDR1 is SGHTA and CDR2 FQGNSA. CDR3 in amino acids: CASSLASGAYEQYF. CDR3 DNA: TGTGCCAGCAGCTTAGCTAGCGGGGCCTACGAGCAGTACTTC. Combining the CDR3 with reference TRBV7-2 and TRBJ2-7 gives the whole variable domain GAGVSQSPSNKVTEKGKDVELRCDPISGHTALYWYRQSLGQGLEFLIYFQGNSAPDKSGLPSDRFSAERTGGSVSTLTIQRTQQEDSAVYLCASSLASGAYEQYFGPGTRLTVT.

CDR3 DNA: TGTGCCAGTTCTCTCGTCGGGTCAACCTACGAGCAGTACTTC. Translation: CASSLVGSTYEQYF. V gene TRBV27 combines with J gene TRBJ2-7; the D is unclear. Germline loops: CDR1 MNHEY, CDR2 SMNVEV (reference sequence). Trimming stripped 9 bases from V and 2 bases from J, with 17 bases between. The length of the CDR3 is 14 residues.

The rearrangement joins TRBV6-6 to TRBJ1-1, with 9 nucleotides matching TRBD1. Trimming took 6 bases from V and 4 from J; bases not matched to a gene: 6. Germline assignment: CDR1 MNHNY and CDR2 SVGAGI (reference sequence). This CDR3 spans 14 amino acids. This CDR3 reads CASSAMGQGTEAFF. The CDR3 nucleotides read TGTGCCAGCAGCGCAATGGGACAGGGCACTGAAGCTTTCTTT.

The rearrangement joins TRBV7-2 to TRBJ2-7, with TRBD1 as a possible D gene (6 bases). The CDR3 extends over 14 amino acids. Germline V CDR1 and CDR2: SGHTA, FQGNSA. The V end was cut by 5 bases, the J end by 1 base, with 12 bases between. CDR3 sequence (DNA): TGTGCCAGCAGCCGCACTCAGGGGTCCTACGAGCAGTACTTC. This gives the protein CASSRTQGSYEQYF.

A remark on this clone: This same CDR3 is encoded by further DNA sequences in the sample. The chain recombines TRBV7-9 with TRBJ2-3, with TRBD1 matching 8 bases. V lost 1 base to trimming and J lost 3 bases; unmatched junction nucleotides: 3. CDR1 and CDR2 from the germline V gene are SEHNR and FQNEAQ (reference sequence). This CDR3 contains 15 residues. The CDR3 sequence is CASSLVTGGTDTQYF. The CDR3 nucleotides are TGTGCCAGCAGCTTAGTAACAGGGGGTACAGATACGCAGTATTTT.